Following are 23 T cell receptor beta chains from one sample sequenced in a study of blood T cell repertoires in COVID-19. This table comes from immunoSEQ multiplex PCR, and its TCRdb copy is limited to in-frame clones, with some not included. This table holds tens of thousands of clones, 88% found once. The sample consisted of peripheral blood. The receptors shown here come from a middle-aged man with active COVID-19.

V usage is TRBV6-2 or TRBV6-3 and J usage is TRBJ2-7; D is possibly TRBD1 (6 bases). CDR3 length equals 17 residues. Germline CDR1 MNHEY, CDR2 SVGEGT. Trimming shortened V by 6 bases and J by 4 bases, and 25 bases separated the two germline ends. The CDR3 protein is CASSSLTQGRSSYEQYF. The CDR3, as DNA: TGTGCCAGCAGCTCACTTACACAGGGACGTTCCTCTTACGAGCAGTACTTC.

This rearrangement joins TRBV28 to TRBJ2-1, with TRBD1 identical over 8 bases. This CDR3 contains 18 residues. Germline-derived CDR1 and CDR2 are MDHEN and SYDVKM. V shed 6 bases and J 9 bases; nucleotides not matched to a gene: 22. The CDR3 DNA reads TGTGCCAGCAGCCCTGGACAGGGACGAGGGCATAGCTGGGGTGAGCAGTTCTTC. Protein: CASSPGQGRGHSWGEQFF.

The chain combines TRBV9 with TRBJ2-1; 9 positions agree with TRBD2. The CDR3 is 16 residues long. CDR1 is SGDLS, CDR2 YYNGEE, per germline. V was pared by 0 bases and J by 4 bases, with 5 bases of the junction left unmatched. The CDR3: CASSVAQRGAYNEQFF. CDR3 DNA: TGTGCCAGCAGCGTAGCTCAGCGGGGGGCTTACAATGAGCAGTTCTTC.

The chain recombines TRBV7-9 with TRBJ1-4, with 8 nucleotides matching TRBD1. From germline, CDR1 is SEHNR and CDR2 FQNEAQ (reference sequence). V lost 4 bases, J lost 0 bases, and 7 bases stayed unmatched. This CDR3 comprises 17 residues. The chain's CDR3 is CASSSGDRGATNEKLFF. The CDR3 DNA reads TGTGCCAGCAGCTCAGGAGACAGGGGTGCAACTAATGAAAAACTGTTTTTT.

The chain uses TRBV28 and TRBJ1-2; 10 nucleotides agree with TRBD1. Germline-derived CDR1 and CDR2 are MDHEN and SYDVKM. With V trimmed by 4 bases and J by 8 bases, 4 bases remained unmatched. This CDR3 is 13 amino acids long. The CDR3 is CASSSGQGRGYTF. In nucleotides, the CDR3 is TGTGCCAGCAGTTCGGGACAGGGGAGAGGCTACACCTTC.

The genes are TRBV30 and TRBJ2-7, with a tentative D call TRBD2 (7 bases). The V end was cut by 4 bases, the J end by 1 base, with 17 bases between. Germline V CDR1 and CDR2: GTSNPN, SVGIG (reference sequence). There are 15 residues in the CDR3. The DNA of the CDR3 is TGTGCCTGGACGGAGGGGGGGAGTAGGTCCTACGAGCAGTACTTC. As protein: CAWTEGGSRSYEQYF. Full variable domain (missing parts from reference TRBV30 and TRBJ2-7): SQTIHQWPATLVQPVGSPLSLECTVEGTSNPNLYWYRQAAGRGLQLLFYSVGIGQISSEVPQNLSASRPQDRQFILSSKKLLLSDSGFYLCAWTEGGSRSYEQYFGPGTRLTVT.

The V and J genes are TRBV4-3 and TRBJ2-7, with 9 bases that match TRBD1. With V trimmed by 4 bases and J by 3 bases, 7 bases remained unmatched. Per the germline V gene, CDR1 is LGHNA and CDR2 is YSLEER. CDR3 length equals 15 residues. CDR3 in DNA: TGCGCCAGCAGCCTTTCCACGGGACAGGGCTACGAGCAGTACTTC. Amino acid sequence: CASSLSTGQGYEQYF.

The chain combines TRBV28 with TRBJ2-7; 12 nucleotides align to TRBD2. Trimming took 5 bases from V and 2 from J; bases not matched to a gene: 4. Looked up from germline, CDR1 is MDHEN and CDR2 is SYDVKM. The CDR3 covers 15 residues. The CDR3 DNA reads as TGTGCCAGCAGTCCTGGACTAGCGGGGCCCTACGAGCAGTACTTC. Its translation: CASSPGLAGPYEQYF.

The V and J genes are TRBV12-3 or TRBV12-4 and TRBJ1-2, with D unresolved. The CDR3 contains 12 residues. V lost 6 bases, J lost 8 bases, and 13 bases lay in between. CDR3 nucleotides: TGTGCCAGCAGCTCAGATACATGGGGCTACACCTTC. This translates into CASSSDTWGYTF.

V is TRBV19 and J is TRBJ2-7, with TRBD1 matching 12 bases. Germline V CDR1 and CDR2: LNHDA, SQIVND (reference sequence). CDR3 length: 17 residues. V lost 5 bases and J lost 4; bases outside the gene matches: 12. CDR3: CASSAGRGTGGWYEQYF. The CDR3 DNA is TGTGCCAGTAGTGCCGGACGAGGGACAGGGGGCTGGTACGAGCAGTACTTC.

The chain is built from TRBV30 and TRBJ2-2; D uncertain. The germline V gene encodes CDR1 GTSNPN and CDR2 SVGIG (reference sequence). The CDR3 sequence is 15 residues long. With 5 bases removed from V and 3 bases from J, the gap between germline ends came to 16 bases. In DNA, the CDR3 is TGTGCCTGGCGAGCAGAGGCCCTAGACACCGGGGAGCTGTTTTTT. Translated, it gives CAWRAEALDTGELFF.

The count of this clone is one. The V gene is TRBV5-8, the J gene TRBJ1-5, with D hard to call. Germline CDR1 reads SGHTS; CDR2 reads YDEGEE. This CDR3 contains 18 residues. V dropped 1 base and J dropped 0 bases, with 17 bases sitting between them. The CDR3: CASSLPREAWDSNQPQHF. CDR3 DNA sequence: TGTGCCAGCAGCTTGCCCCGGGAGGCTTGGGATAGCAATCAGCCCCAGCATTTT.

The sample holds one count of this clone. The chain joins TRBV6-6 to TRBJ1-6; 8 bases map to TRBD1. CDR3 length equals 14 residues. The germline CDR1 and CDR2 sequences are MNHNY and SVGAGI (reference sequence). Losses at the gene ends were 5 bases for V and 6 bases for J; bases not matched to a gene: 3. DNA of the CDR3: TGTGCCAGCAGTCCGACAGGGGTTAATTCACCCCTCCACTTT. Protein product: CASSPTGVNSPLHF.

V usage is TRBV6-5 and J usage is TRBJ2-1; maybe TRBD1 (6 bases). The length of the CDR3 is 15 residues. The germline CDR1 and CDR2 sequences are MNHEY and SVGAGI. V was trimmed by 6 bases and J by 6 bases, leaving 18 bases between them. In DNA, the CDR3 is TGTGCCAGCAGCTACAAGGTGGGGGCGGGCAATGAGCAGTTCTTC. Residues: CASSYKVGAGNEQFF.

This chain links TRBV6-5 with TRBJ2-3, with TRBD2 matching over 7 bases. Germline CDR1 is MNHEY and CDR2 is SVGAGI. The length of the CDR3 is 12 residues. The junction had 1 base not matched to a gene; V was cut back by 7 bases and J by 3 bases. The CDR3 protein is CASISGTDTQYF. CDR3 DNA: TGTGCCAGCATTAGCGGGACAGATACGCAGTATTTT.

This clone has a handful of counts. The chain combines TRBV14 with TRBJ2-7; a weak D match, TRBD2 (7 bases). With 1 base removed from V and 2 bases from J, the gap between germline ends came to 15 bases. The CDR3 is made up of 16 amino acids. Germline CDR1 reads SGHDN; CDR2 reads FVKESK. The CDR3 bases are TGTGCCAGCAGCCAAGTGACGGGGGGCCCCCCCTACGAGCAGTACTTC. Protein product: CASSQVTGGPPYEQYF.

This clone was observed once. The chain has TRBV6-1 and TRBJ2-7, with 7 bases that match TRBD2. Losses at the gene ends were 0 bases for V and 5 bases for J; bases not matched to a gene: 4. The CDR3 runs to 14 residues. Germline assignment: CDR1 MNHNS and CDR2 SASEGT. In nucleotides, the CDR3 is TGTGCCAGCAGTGAAGCGGGAGGGGTCGACGAGCAGTACTTC. As protein: CASSEAGGVDEQYF.

The chain is built from TRBV5-1 and TRBJ2-7; tentative D call: TRBD1 (7 bases). This CDR3 comprises 14 residues. Germline V lookup: CDR1 SGHRS, CDR2 YFSETQ. V was shortened by 4 bases and J by 7 bases, with 18 bases between the two germline ends. CDR3 in amino acids: CASSLGGGRGEQYF. DNA for the CDR3: TGCGCCAGCAGCCTCGGAGGGGGCCGGGGGGAGCAGTACTTC. Full variable domain (rest looked up from reference TRBV5-1 and TRBJ2-7): KAGVTQTPRYLIKTRGQQVTLSCSPISGHRSVSWYQQTPGQGLQFLFEYFSETQRNKGNFPGRFSGRQFSNSRSEMNVSTLELGDSALYLCASSLGGGRGEQYFGPGTRLTVT.

This clone was seen only once. An end of the junction does not agree with germline; a read error may underlie this. This chain uses TRBV5-1 with TRBJ2-7, with 8 bases identical to TRBD1. This CDR3 comprises 14 residues. The germline V gene encodes CDR1 SGHRS and CDR2 YFSETQ. The CDR3 loop reads CASSPGTGKIGQDF. The CDR3, as DNA: TGCGCCAGCAGCCCGGGGACAGGCAAGATCGGCCAGGACTTC.

The chain is built from TRBV5-1 and TRBJ2-3; 12 nucleotides line up with TRBD1. Trimming removed 4 bases from V and 5 bases from J; junction bases left unmatched: 11. This CDR3 comprises 17 residues. From germline, CDR1 is SGHRS and CDR2 YFSETQ. The CDR3 coding sequence is TGCGCCAGCAGCCCCGCACCGGGACAGGGGGCGCAAGATACGCAGTATTTT. Protein product: CASSPAPGQGAQDTQYF. Looking up the rest from reference TRBV5-1 and TRBJ2-3 gives the full variable domain: KAGVTQTPRYLIKTRGQQVTLSCSPISGHRSVSWYQQTPGQGLQFLFEYFSETQRNKGNFPGRFSGRQFSNSRSEMNVSTLELGDSALYLCASSPAPGQGAQDTQYFGPGTRLTVL.

V usage is TRBV20-1 and J usage is TRBJ1-2, with 7 bases aligning to TRBD1. V gave up 3 bases and J gave up 8 bases; unmatched junction bases: 9. This CDR3 is 13 amino acids long. In germline, CDR1 is DFQATT, CDR2 SNEGSKA (reference sequence). CDR3 amino acids: CSASGATGFGYTF. CDR3 nucleotides: TGCAGTGCTAGTGGGGCGACAGGGTTCGGCTACACCTTC.

The gene calls are TRBV19 and TRBJ2-7; 7 bases line up with TRBD1. CDR3 size: 14 residues. Trimming cost V 6 bases and J 2 bases; bases outside gene matches: 7. Germline V CDR1 and CDR2: LNHDA, SQIVND (reference sequence). CDR3 bases: TGTGCCAGTAGCAGGGGGAACGTACCCTACGAGCAGTACTTC. It translates to CASSRGNVPYEQYF.

The chain has TRBV7-2 and TRBJ1-2; D call uncertain. The CDR3 totals 16 residues. Germline lookup yields CDR1 SGHTA and CDR2 FQGNSA. V was clipped by 4 bases and J by 3 bases, with 18 bases between them. The CDR3 DNA follows: TGTGCCAGCAGCTCGACGAGCCCTGGCGGGCACTATGGCTACACCTTC. This codes for CASSSTSPGGHYGYTF.